The 30 T cell receptor beta chains presented below share a single source sample, sequenced in a study of blood T cell repertoires in COVID-19. TCRdb's copy holds only in-frame clones and misses some; the assay was immunoSEQ multiplex PCR. The data contain roughly 100,000 clones, roughly 80% of them singletons. The sequenced material came from peripheral blood. The receptors originated from a human donor in a cohort sampled during active COVID-19.

This chain uses TRBV28 with TRBJ2-1, with TRBD1 matching over 8 bases. Germline values: CDR1 MDHEN, CDR2 SYDVKM. The V and J ends lost 2 bases and 7 bases, in that order; junction bases with no gene match: 7. The CDR3 spans 15 residues. DNA for the CDR3: TGTGCCAGCAGTTTAAGCGGACAGGGTCGGAATGAGCAGTTCTTC. Its translation is CASSLSGQGRNEQFF.

The chain carries TRBV24-1 and TRBJ2-1; TRBD2 matches 10 bases. The length of the CDR3 is 15 residues. Germline V gene lookup returns CDR1 KGHDR and CDR2 SFDVKD. The trim removed 9 bases at V and 7 bases at J, leaving 11 bases unmatched. In DNA form, the CDR3 reads TGTGCCACCTCCCGAAGCGGGGGGGCTCGTAATGAGCAGTTCTTC. It translates to CATSRSGGARNEQFF.

The genes are TRBV7-3 and TRBJ2-2; D ambiguous. Germline CDR1 SGHTA, CDR2 FQGTGA. V lost 2 bases to trimming and J lost 1 base, with 5 bases between them. This CDR3 is built from 14 residues. The CDR3 coding sequence is TGTGCCAGCAGCTTACGACAGAACACCGGGGAGCTGTTTTTT. This sequence encodes CASSLRQNTGELFF.

The V and J genes are TRBV6-1 and TRBJ1-5; TRBD1 might be the D (5 bases). This CDR3 has 14 amino acids. Germline V gene data show CDR1 as MNHNS and CDR2 as SASEGT. V lost 0 bases to trimming and J lost 4 bases, with 7 bases between them. The CDR3 here is CASSEARQNQPQHF. Written as DNA, the CDR3 is TGTGCCAGCAGTGAAGCGAGACAGAATCAGCCCCAGCATTTT.

This chain connects TRBV5-6 to TRBJ2-5, with unresolved D. Germline V gives CDR1 SGHDT, CDR2 YYEEEE. V lost 6 bases to trimming and J lost 0 bases, with 9 bases between them. This CDR3 spans 13 amino acids. The CDR3 nucleotides read TGTGCCAGCAATCGTATAGACCAAGAGACCCAGTACTTC. This sequence encodes CASNRIDQETQYF.

This chain connects TRBV6-1 to TRBJ2-3; TRBD1 might be the D (5 bases). Germline V gene sequence: CDR1 MNHNS, CDR2 SASEGT. This CDR3 region has 15 residues. V was shortened by 1 base and J by 1 base, with 9 bases between the two germline ends. The CDR3: CASSEGLGRTDTQYF. CDR3 bases: TGTGCCAGCAGTGAAGGACTGGGGCGCACAGATACGCAGTATTTT.

This clone was seen only a few times. CDR3 coding DNA: TGTGCCAGCTGTGGGGGGGCAATTGGAAACACCATATATTTT. Its protein product is CASCGGAIGNTIYF. The rearrangement uses TRBV28 and TRBJ1-3; the D gene is possibly TRBD1 (6 bases). The V gene's germline CDR1 is MDHEN and CDR2 SYDVKM. The V end was cut by 8 bases, the J end by 3 bases, with 14 bases between. The CDR3 consists of 14 residues.

The chain has TRBV9 and TRBJ1-4; D is perhaps TRBD1 (5 bases). The V and J ends lost 0 bases and 4 bases respectively, with 13 bases between them. This CDR3 is 16 amino acids long. Germline V gives CDR1 SGDLS, CDR2 YYNGEE. DNA of the CDR3: TGTGCCAGCAGCGTAGCTACCGGGGGGTATAATGAAAAACTGTTTTTT. Residues: CASSVATGGYNEKLFF.

The genes are TRBV27 and TRBJ2-6; D call uncertain. V was shortened by 3 bases and J by 0 bases, with 6 bases between the two germline ends. The CDR3 contains 15 residues. Germline-derived CDR1 and CDR2 are MNHEY and SMNVEV (reference sequence). In DNA form, the CDR3 reads TGTGCCAGCAGTTTCGGTCCCTCTGGGGCCAACGTCCTGACTTTC. This gives the protein CASSFGPSGANVLTF. Full variable domain (rest looked up from reference TRBV27 and TRBJ2-6): EAQVTQNPRYLITVTGKKLTVTCSQNMNHEYMSWYRQDPGLGLRQIYYSMNVEVTDKGDVPEGYKVSRKEKRNFPLILESPSPNQTSLYFCASSFGPSGANVLTFGAGSRLTVL.

The chain links TRBV7-8 to TRBJ2-3; D is possibly TRBD2 (6 bases). There are 17 residues in the CDR3. Trimming pared 0 bases from V and 1 base from J, leaving 14 bases between. The V gene's germline CDR1 is SGHVS and CDR2 FQNEAQ. The CDR3 protein is CASSLAGGPMGTDTQYF. In DNA form, the CDR3 reads TGTGCCAGCAGCTTAGCGGGAGGACCGATGGGCACAGATACGCAGTATTTT.

This clone was observed a single time. CDR3 loop: CAISDPAGGADGYTF. CDR3 sequence (DNA): TGTGCCATCAGTGACCCGGCGGGGGGCGCGGATGGCTACACCTTC. The chain combines TRBV10-3 with TRBJ1-2; TRBD1 is a possible D gene (6 bases). CDR1 and CDR2 from the germline V gene are ENHRY and SYGVKD. Trimming removed 3 bases from V and 6 bases from J, with 17 bases in between. The CDR3 is 15 residues long.

V and J are TRBV7-9 and TRBJ1-3; 7 nucleotides agree with TRBD1. Germline CDR1 reads SEHNR; CDR2 reads FQNEAQ (reference sequence). The CDR3 consists of 14 residues. V gave up 5 bases and J gave up 3 bases; unmatched junction bases: 4. CDR3 amino acids: CASSHPGGGNTIYF. The DNA of the CDR3 is TGTGCCAGCAGCCATCCAGGGGGTGGAAACACCATATATTTT.

The chain carries TRBV9 and TRBJ1-1; 10 bases align to TRBD1. Germline trimming cut 2 bases from V and 4 bases from J; bases unmatched to any gene: 8. CDR1 and CDR2 from the germline V gene are SGDLS and YYNGEE. The CDR3 is 16 amino acids. In nucleotides, the CDR3 is TGTGCCAGCAGCGTCGGACAGGGGGGATTGAGCACTGAAGCTTTCTTT. Its translation: CASSVGQGGLSTEAFF.

The V gene is TRBV11-1, the J gene TRBJ1-4, with D tentatively TRBD1 (6 bases). V lost 5 bases, J lost 7 bases, and 17 bases lay in between. This CDR3 is 15 amino acids long. Per the germline V gene, CDR1 is SGHAT and CDR2 is FQDESV (reference sequence). The CDR3 is CASSPKGVGGEKLFF. Written as DNA, the CDR3 is TGTGCCAGCAGCCCCAAGGGGGTTGGTGGTGAAAAACTGTTTTTT.

This rearrangement joins TRBV27 to TRBJ1-5; TRBD1 aligns across 7 bases. CDR3 length: 14 amino acids. V was pared by 6 bases and J by 5 bases, with 7 bases of the junction left unmatched. Germline loops: CDR1 MNHEY, CDR2 SMNVEV (reference sequence). The DNA of the CDR3 is TGTGCCAGCAGCGGACAGGTATGGGATCAGCCCCAGCATTTT. Translated: CASSGQVWDQPQHF.

Written as DNA, the CDR3 is TGTGCCAGCAGTGCTCGGCGGGGGGGCGATACCGGGGAGCTGTTTTTT. It codes for CASSARRGGDTGELFF. The chain links TRBV2 to TRBJ2-2; 9 bases match TRBD2. Trimming removed 4 bases from V and 5 bases from J; junction bases left unmatched: 8. Germline V lookup: CDR1 SNHLY, CDR2 FYNNEI. CDR3 length: 16 residues.

CDR3 amino acids: CSASLGNTIYF. CDR3 sequence (DNA): TGCAGTGCGTCGTTAGGAAACACCATATATTTT. The chain employs TRBV20-1 and TRBJ1-3; D is ambiguous. The CDR3 length is 11 residues. Germline CDR1 is DFQATT and CDR2 is SNEGSKA (reference sequence). V lost 6 bases and J 4 bases, leaving 7 bases between the germline ends.

The chain couples TRBV5-6 to TRBJ1-2; D gene uncertain. CDR3 length: 14 residues. Trimming cost V 2 bases and J 3 bases, with 11 bases left between them. The V gene's germline CDR1 is SGHDT and CDR2 YYEEEE. The CDR3 sequence is CASSLRGGDYGYTF. In DNA, the CDR3 is TGTGCCAGCAGCTTAAGAGGAGGAGACTATGGCTACACCTTC.

The chain links TRBV3-1 (or the pseudogene TRBV3-2) to TRBJ2-2; D gene unclear. The CDR3 spans 16 residues. V was pared by 0 bases and J by 5 bases, with 13 bases between. Per germline, CDR1 LGHDT and CDR2 YNNKEL (reference sequence). CDR3 residues: CASSQDLGYYTGELFF. CDR3 nucleotide sequence: TGTGCCAGCAGCCAAGATTTGGGTTACTATACCGGGGAGCTGTTTTTT.

CDR3 sequence: CASGGQGLGTEAFF. The CDR3 coding sequence is TGTGCCAGCGGGGGACAGGGTTTAGGGACTGAAGCTTTCTTT. The J gene is TRBJ1-1, the V gene TRBV6-5; TRBD1 agrees at 9 bases. V lost 8 bases and J lost 5; bases outside the gene matches: 9. Looked up from germline, CDR1 is MNHEY and CDR2 is SVGAGI. CDR3 length: 14 amino acids.

This sequence joins TRBV10-3 and TRBJ2-5; 7 bases agree with TRBD2. The CDR3 extends over 13 amino acids. V lost 4 bases and J lost 3; bases outside the gene matches: 2. Germline lookup yields CDR1 ENHRY and CDR2 SYGVKD. CDR3: CAISVGTKETQYF. CDR3 nucleotides: TGTGCCATCAGTGTGGGGACTAAAGAGACCCAGTACTTC.

V and J are TRBV7-8 and TRBJ1-3, with D perhaps TRBD1 (6 bases). V dropped 5 bases and J dropped 4 bases, with 12 bases sitting between them. This CDR3 spans 14 amino acids. The germline CDR1 and CDR2 sequences are SGHVS and FQNEAQ. In DNA, the CDR3 is TGTGCCAGCAGCACGTCAGGGGCAGGAAACACCATATATTTT. This codes for CASSTSGAGNTIYF.

In DNA, the CDR3 is TGTGCCAGCAGCCTTAAGACTAGCGGGGGATCGGATACGCAGTATTTT. Residues: CASSLKTSGGSDTQYF. The chain couples TRBV3-1 (or the pseudogene TRBV3-2) to TRBJ2-3, with 12 positions matching TRBD2. The CDR3 contains 16 residues. Germline CDR1 and CDR2: LGHDT and YNNKEL (reference sequence). With V trimmed by 4 bases and J by 6 bases, 8 bases remained unmatched.

The chain joins TRBV5-1 to TRBJ1-1; D is possibly TRBD1 (6 bases). This CDR3 comprises 15 residues. Trimming pared 5 bases from V and 1 base from J, leaving 15 bases between. Germline-derived CDR1 and CDR2 are SGHRS and YFSETQ. The CDR3 sequence is CASSYATGTNTEAFF. The CDR3 DNA follows: TGCGCCAGCAGTTATGCAACAGGGACGAACACTGAAGCTTTCTTT.

The chain recombines TRBV4-2 with TRBJ2-1, with 10 bases lining up with TRBD2. Germline-derived CDR1 and CDR2 are LGHNA and YNFKEQ. The CDR3 runs to 18 residues. J was trimmed by 8 bases and V by 0 bases; bases with no gene match: 13. Written as DNA, the CDR3 is TGTGCCAGCAGCCAAGATAGTCCTTTAGCGGGGGGCTGGCATGAGCAGTTCTTC. Its protein product is CASSQDSPLAGGWHEQFF.

The gene calls are TRBV10-3 and TRBJ1-2, with D possibly matching TRBD1 (5 bases). Trimming removed 10 bases at V and 0 bases at J, with 12 bases between. Germline CDR1 is ENHRY and CDR2 is SYGVKD. The CDR3 is 13 residues long. The CDR3 loop is CANSQGTNYGYTF. CDR3 nucleotide sequence: TGTGCCAACTCCCAGGGAACTAACTATGGCTACACCTTC.

The CDR3 reads CSVVAGAYEQYF. DNA for the CDR3: TGCAGCGTTGTGGCAGGGGCCTACGAGCAGTACTTC. The V and J genes are TRBV29-1 and TRBJ2-7, with a possible D match to TRBD1 (6 bases). The germline CDR1 and CDR2 sequences are SQVTM and ANQGSEA. CDR3 length: 12 residues. Trimming cost V 4 bases and J 2 bases, with 9 bases left between them.

A remark on this clone: The conserved phenylalanine or tryptophan is not found at the CDR3 terminus, so this likely reflects a read error. The DNA is omitted, as the CDR3 cannot be located on it reliably, and the CDR3 follows TCRdb's listing. V gene TRBV24-1 combines with J gene TRBJ1-4; TRBD1 is the table's D call, not checked against the DNA. Looked up from germline, CDR1 is KGHDR and CDR2 is SFDVKD. The CDR3 has 14 residues if both end residues are counted. The CDR3 sequence: CATSDSYCGQAWVG.

The V gene is TRBV12-3 or TRBV12-4, the J gene TRBJ1-2, with D perhaps TRBD1 (5 bases). Trimming cost V 5 bases and J 5 bases, with 12 bases left between them. The CDR3 spans 13 residues. CDR3 bases: TGTGCCAGCAGTCTCGCTAGGGGATATGGCTACACCTTC. Amino acids: CASSLARGYGYTF.

The V call is TRBV29-1, the J call TRBJ1-1, with D possibly matching TRBD1 (5 bases). The CDR3 covers 15 residues. The germline V and J ends were trimmed by 3 bases and 0 bases, with 14 bases remaining between them. Germline-derived CDR1 and CDR2 are SQVTM and ANQGSEA. The CDR3 nucleotides are TGCAGCGTTGAGGCCGTTGGGGCCCTGAACACTGAAGCTTTCTTT. Translating gives CSVEAVGALNTEAFF.